The subject of this entry is one TCR beta chain. The entry originates in a study of blood T cell repertoires in COVID-19. At the level of the study: Some COVID-19 samples were acute and others convalescent; all came from the United States, Italy and Spain. PBMCs, B-cell-depleted T cells, or T cells provided the cDNA or gDNA that made up the material.

Libraries were prepared by immunoSEQ multiplex PCR; TCRdb keeps only in-frame clonotypes and omits some of them. The table has 350,000 or so clones, 85% to 90% seen once. The sequence was collected from a young man with active or convalescent COVID-19. Sequencing was carried out using peripheral blood.

The CDR3 coding sequence is TGTGCCAGCAGCTTAGCCAGCGGGAGCGAGCAGTACTTC. Translating it yields CASSLASGSEQYF. V and J are TRBV13 and TRBJ2-7; 8 bases match TRBD2. Germline CDR1 and CDR2: PRHDT and FYEKMQ (reference sequence). This CDR3 has 13 amino acids. J was trimmed by 6 bases and V by 1 base; bases with no gene match: 2.